One and the same sample provided the 4 T cell receptor beta chains below, sequenced in a study of blood T cell repertoires in COVID-19. Some clones are missing from TCRdb's copy, which holds only in-frame ones; the method was immunoSEQ multiplex PCR. The sample shows 80,000 to 95,000 clones, roughly 82% of them seen only once. Sequencing input: peripheral blood. These receptors were obtained from a woman aged 80 or older with active or convalescent COVID-19.

V usage is TRBV2 and J usage is TRBJ1-4, with D possibly TRBD1 on 6 matching bases. The CDR3 runs 14 residues. The ends were cut back, 6 bases at V and 4 bases at J, with 12 bases in the middle. Germline V lookup: CDR1 SNHLY, CDR2 FYNNEI. The CDR3 is CASRMGASNEKLFF. The CDR3 region has the DNA TGTGCCAGCAGGATGGGGGCAAGTAATGAAAAACTGTTTTTT.

The rearrangement joins TRBV6-5 to TRBJ2-2; D possibly corresponds to TRBD2 (7 bases). This CDR3 comprises 15 residues. V lost 5 bases and J 5 bases, leaving 15 bases between the germline ends. From germline, CDR1 is MNHEY and CDR2 SVGAGI. In DNA, the CDR3 is TGTGCCAGCAGTCAAAAGGGGGGGCGAACCGGGGAGCTGTTTTTT. It codes for CASSQKGGRTGELFF.

The chain couples TRBV7-2 to TRBJ1-1; D remains unclear. V lost 0 bases, J lost 3 bases, and 5 bases lay in between. CDR3 length: 13 amino acids. Per germline, CDR1 SGHTA and CDR2 FQGNSA. As DNA, the CDR3 is TGTGCCAGCAGCTTAGCCCCGGACACTGAAGCTTTCTTT. Its translation: CASSLAPDTEAFF. The full variable domain, in which reference TRBV7-2 and TRBJ1-1 provide the parts outside the CDR3, is GAGVSQSPSNKVTEKGKDVELRCDPISGHTALYWYRQSLGQGLEFLIYFQGNSAPDKSGLPSDRFSAERTGGSVSTLTIQRTQQEDSAVYLCASSLAPDTEAFFGQGTRLTVV.

The chain uses TRBV10-3 and TRBJ2-5, with D perhaps TRBD2 (6 bases). The germline V gene has CDR1 ENHRY and CDR2 SYGVKD. V lost 4 bases, J lost 3 bases, and 18 bases lay in between. The CDR3 is made up of 16 amino acids. Written as DNA, the CDR3 is TGTGCCATCAGTGGGTCCGAGGAGGACTACGAAGAGACCCAGTACTTC. This sequence encodes CAISGSEEDYEETQYF.